These 21 T cell receptor beta chains were sequenced from one sample in a study of read filtering for tumor transcriptome and immune sequencing. This library used approximately 370 ng RNA and molecular barcoded adaptors spanning alpha/delta and beta/gamma chains. TCRdb re-derived calls from the reads in MiXCR, one entry per CDR3 protein. Among under 150,000 distinct CDR3 sequences listed, about 12% were seen once. Sequencing was done on a sample of a population of CD138-negative cells sorted from bone marrow. The source of these receptors is a donor aged 40 or over with multiple myeloma.

Regarding this clonotype: Being one base from a much bigger clone, this may be a read error. V gene TRBV9 combines with J gene TRBJ2-3; no reliable D call. The ends were cut back, 0 bases at V and 10 bases at J, with 9 bases in the middle. Germline values: CDR1 SGDLS, CDR2 YYNGEE. The CDR3 has 12 amino acids. The CDR3 DNA sequence: TGTGCCAGCAGCGTAGTATTGGGTCCGCAGTATTTT. Protein product: CASSVVLGPQYF.

This clonotype was counted a few times. The chain employs TRBV7-2 and TRBJ2-7; TRBD1 aligns across 7 bases. V gave up 6 bases and J gave up 3 bases; unmatched junction bases: 11. The CDR3 runs to 15 residues. Germline V lookup: CDR1 SGHTA, CDR2 FQGNSA. CDR3 amino acids: CASSSIGTDNYEQYF. The CDR3 DNA reads as TGTGCCAGCAGTTCAATCGGGACAGACAACTACGAGCAGTACTTC.

The table lists this clonotype with many counts. The chain joins TRBV13 to TRBJ2-1, with D uncertain. Germline V gives CDR1 PRHDT, CDR2 FYEKMQ (reference sequence). V was clipped by 1 base and J by 9 bases, with 7 bases between them. The CDR3 spans 12 residues. The CDR3 DNA reads TGTGCCAGCAGCTTAGTTGCTACTGAGCAGTTCTTC. It yields the protein CASSLVATEQFF.

This clonotype was picked up many times. This sequence joins TRBV7-2 and TRBJ1-1, with a tentative D call TRBD1 (6 bases). CDR3 length equals 15 residues. Between the trimmed V and J ends, which lost 2 bases and 1 base, there was a span of 11 bases. CDR1 and CDR2 from the germline V gene are SGHTA and FQGNSA. This CDR3 reads CASSLTQGRNTEAFF. The CDR3 bases are TGTGCCAGCAGCTTAACCCAGGGGAGGAACACTGAAGCTTTCTTT.

The DNA of the CDR3 is TGCAGTGCCCGATGGACCAATCCGTCGTTCTTC. Encoded protein: CSARWTNPSFF. The chain employs TRBV20-1 and TRBJ2-1; D not certain. The germline V and J ends were trimmed by 6 bases and 15 bases, with 18 bases remaining between them. Germline assignment: CDR1 DFQATT and CDR2 SNEGSKA (reference sequence). The CDR3 covers 11 residues.

In this sample, this clonotype turned up many times. The chain combines TRBV5-6 with TRBJ1-1; 7 bases match TRBD1. The CDR3 is 15 residues long. V trimming: 1 base; J trimming: 3 bases; junction bases outside the gene matches: 6. Germline V lookup: CDR1 SGHDT, CDR2 YYEEEE. In DNA, the CDR3 is TGTGCCAGCAGCTTGTCAGGGGGAAGGCACACTGAAGCTTTCTTT. It translates to CASSLSGGRHTEAFF.

The table lists this clonotype with many counts. The rearrangement links TRBV20-1 to TRBJ1-5, with D hard to call. The germline gives CDR1 DFQATT, CDR2 SNEGSKA (reference sequence). V was trimmed by 1 base and J by 12 bases, leaving 13 bases between them. This CDR3 has 12 residues. The CDR3 loop reads CSARGRDWYQHF. The CDR3 nucleotides are TGCAGTGCTAGAGGTCGGGATTGGTACCAGCATTTT.

This clonotype has ten or more counts. The V gene is TRBV19, the J gene TRBJ1-5; no reliable D call. CDR3 size: 13 residues. Germline CDR1 and CDR2: LNHDA and SQIVND (reference sequence). V was cut by 5 bases and J by 10 bases, with 15 bases left in between. As DNA, the CDR3 is TGTGCCAGTAGTTCATCCCCAGTGCTACCCCAGCATTTT. Translating gives CASSSSPVLPQHF.

This clonotype was found many times. The CDR3 DNA reads as TGTGCCACCCACTCCCCTAGCTCCTACAATGAGCAGTTCTTC. Translated: CATHSPSSYNEQFF. The chain combines TRBV6-2 or TRBV6-3 with TRBJ2-1, with D uncertain. The CDR3 is 14 residues long. V was pared by 10 bases and J by 0 bases, with 13 bases between. The germline V gene has CDR1 MNHEY and CDR2 SVGEGT.

This clonotype was recorded at least ten times. The chain uses TRBV6-1 and TRBJ2-3; D is undetermined. The V gene lost 8 bases and the J gene lost 1 base, with 10 bases spanning the gap. CDR3 length: 13 amino acids. Germline V CDR1 and CDR2: MNHNS, SASEGT. CDR3 in amino acids: CASCIAGTDTQYF. CDR3 sequence (DNA): TGTGCCAGCTGCATAGCCGGCACAGATACGCAGTATTTT.

In its sample, this clonotype was seen many times. This chain links TRBV5-1 with TRBJ2-1; 10 positions agree with TRBD1. The CDR3 loop spans 16 amino acids. Germline trimming cut 4 bases from V and 1 base from J; bases unmatched to any gene: 5. Per germline, CDR1 SGHRS and CDR2 YFSETQ. CDR3 DNA sequence: TGCGCCAGCAGCCCCCGGGGACAGGGGTCCTACAATGAGCAGTTCTTC. Translated: CASSPRGQGSYNEQFF.

This clonotype has ten or more counts. The chain is built from TRBV7-3 and TRBJ2-1, with 10 nucleotides matching TRBD2. The CDR3 length is 15 residues. The V segment lost 2 bases and the J segment 8 bases; nucleotides outside the gene matches: 6. Per the germline V gene, CDR1 is SGHTA and CDR2 is FQGTGA. The CDR3 reads CASSLEAGGKDEQFF. Written as DNA, the CDR3 is TGTGCCAGCAGCTTAGAAGCGGGAGGGAAGGATGAGCAGTTCTTC. The entire variable domain, with the rest obtained from reference TRBV7-3 and TRBJ2-1, is as follows: GAGVSQTPSNKVTEKGKYVELRCDPISGHTALYWYRQSLGQGPEFLIYFQGTGAADDSGLPNDRFFAVRPEGSVSTLKIQRTERGDSAVYLCASSLEAGGKDEQFFGPGTRLTVL.

This clonotype was picked up a small number of times. The rearrangement links TRBV19 to TRBJ2-2, with TRBD2 identical over 11 bases. The V and J ends lost 7 bases and 5 bases, in that order; junction bases with no gene match: 15. Germline values: CDR1 LNHDA, CDR2 SQIVND (reference sequence). CDR3 length equals 18 residues. CDR3 sequence (DNA): TGTGCCAGTAACATAAATCGGCTAGCGGGAGGCTATACCGGGGAGCTGTTTTTT. This translates into CASNINRLAGGYTGELFF.

In this sample, this clonotype turned up many times. The chain uses TRBV29-1 and TRBJ2-1; D gene ambiguous. The CDR3 contains 11 residues. The V and J ends lost 0 bases and 12 bases respectively, with 9 bases between them. Germline values: CDR1 SQVTM, CDR2 ANQGSEA. The CDR3 DNA sequence: TGCAGCGTTGAAGATAAGTGGTGGCAGTTCTTC. Translating gives CSVEDKWWQFF.

The rearrangement uses TRBV29-1 and TRBJ2-1, with TRBD2 identical over 11 bases. Germline V CDR1 and CDR2: SQVTM, ANQGSEA. Trimming removed 3 bases from V and 7 bases from J; junction bases left unmatched: 8. This CDR3 comprises 15 residues. CDR3 loop: CSVDGKGLAVNEQFF. The DNA of the CDR3 is TGCAGCGTTGACGGTAAGGGACTAGCGGTAAATGAGCAGTTCTTC.

This clonotype was counted at least ten times. The chain uses TRBV19 and TRBJ2-7; D gene ambiguous. Germline CDR1 LNHDA, CDR2 SQIVND (reference sequence). The CDR3 is 14 amino acids. Trimming took 3 bases from V and 1 from J, leaving 10 bases between them. CDR3 protein: CASSISARSYEQYF. Written as DNA, the CDR3 is TGTGCCAGTAGTATCTCTGCTAGATCCTACGAGCAGTACTTC.

In its sample, this clonotype was seen many times. The chain links TRBV11-2 to TRBJ2-3; perhaps TRBD2 as D (6 bases). Germline values: CDR1 SGHAT, CDR2 FQNNGV. V lost 6 bases and J 0 bases, leaving 19 bases between the germline ends. The CDR3 is 17 residues long. The chain's CDR3 is CASRSPGRTLSTDTQYF. The CDR3 bases are TGTGCCAGCAGAAGTCCAGGGAGGACCCTGAGCACAGATACGCAGTATTTT.

This clonotype has more than one count but fewer than ten. The chain employs TRBV27 and TRBJ2-1; 9 bases align to TRBD2. J was trimmed by 3 bases and V by 2 bases; bases with no gene match: 5. The germline CDR1 and CDR2 sequences are MNHEY and SMNVEV (reference sequence). The CDR3 runs 16 residues. CDR3 amino acids: CASSLRSSGNYNEQFF. In nucleotides, the CDR3 is TGTGCCAGCAGTTTAAGGTCTAGCGGGAACTACAATGAGCAGTTCTTC.

In this sample, this clonotype turned up many times. The chain joins TRBV7-9 to TRBJ2-5; 11 bases agree with TRBD2. This CDR3 has 15 amino acids. Trimming cost V 5 bases and J 2 bases; bases outside gene matches: 4. Germline CDR1 is SEHNR and CDR2 is FQNEAQ (reference sequence). The CDR3 reads CASSTGLAEQETQYF. The CDR3 region has the DNA TGTGCCAGCAGCACGGGACTAGCGGAGCAAGAGACCCAGTACTTC.

This clonotype was counted many times. The V and J genes are TRBV20-1 and TRBJ2-1; 11 bases align to TRBD2. This CDR3 is 19 amino acids long. The ends lost 0 bases at V and 0 bases at J; junction bases unmatched: 10. Germline V gene data show CDR1 as DFQATT and CDR2 as SNEGSKA (reference sequence). As DNA, the CDR3 is TGCAGTGCTAGAGATCAAGGTAGCGGGAGGGTAAGCTCCTACAATGAGCAGTTCTTC. This translates into CSARDQGSGRVSSYNEQFF.

Ten or more counts support this clonotype. The chain is built from TRBV7-2 and TRBJ1-2; D is ambiguous. Germline V CDR1 and CDR2: SGHTA, FQGNSA. Deletions cut 5 bases from V and 4 bases from J, with 8 bases between. The CDR3 contains 12 residues. The CDR3 coding sequence is TGTGCCAGCAGCCTGATGGGCTATGGCTACACCTTC. Its translation: CASSLMGYGYTF.